The T cell receptor (beta chain) described here comes from a study of cytomegalovirus exposure and HLA in healthy donors. Study results and caveats: Later analysis identified some 16,000 TCR beta sequences associated with HLA alleles, using a false discovery rate threshold of 0.05. The listing of fewer than 200 TCR beta chains classed them as cytomegalovirus-associated.

As concerns this clone: Its antigen is as yet unknown.

PCR was performed using 60 Vbeta and 13 Jbeta primers. In the study's own analysis: In a later analysis, around 11 million of about 80 million unique beta chains occurred in at least two donors. Generated by immunoSEQ multiplex PCR, the TCRdb table keeps only in-frame clones and is missing some. V and J calls and clone size come straight from that table; D and trimming were deduced from the DNA. Among some 200,000 clones listed, 76% were seen once. The V gene lost 4 bases and the J gene lost 9 bases, with 10 bases spanning the gap. Per germline, CDR1 SEHNR and CDR2 FQNEAQ (reference sequence). The CDR3 loop spans 12 amino acids.

Sequences were obtained from PBMCs. The chain links TRBV7-9 to TRBJ2-1; D is perhaps TRBD1 (6 bases). The TCR sequence derives from a man between 18 and 29 years old in good health and CMV-seronegative. The CDR3: CASSYGQFEQFF. As DNA, the CDR3 is TGTGCCAGCAGCTATGGACAGTTTGAGCAGTTCTTC.